This T cell receptor (beta chain) was observed in a study of blood T cell repertoires in COVID-19. Study context: Italy, Spain and the United States were the sources of the convalescent and acute COVID-19 samples.

The CDR3 contains 14 residues. Germline CDR1 and CDR2: SGDLS and YYNGEE. Trimming pared 4 bases from V and 0 bases from J, leaving 8 bases between. As handled by the study authors: Scientists estimated how many nucleated cells there were by amplifying reference gene primers. Sequenced by immunoSEQ multiplex PCR; TCRdb stores in-frame clones only, minus some. That table gives V, J and clone size, and the DNA gave D and trimming. The sample lists about 220,000 clones, around 82% occurring once. The sequence was collected from a woman aged 80 or over with acute or convalescent COVID-19. This chain connects TRBV9 to TRBJ1-3; D not certain. The sample taken for sequencing was peripheral blood. This chain's CDR3 is CASSHDTSGNTIYF. The CDR3 DNA reads as TGTGCCAGCAGCCATGACACCTCTGGAAACACCATATATTTT. Supplemented by reference TRBV9 and TRBJ1-3, the full variable domain reads DSGVTQTPKHLITATGQRVTLRCSPRSGDLSVYWYQQSLDQGLQFLIQYYNGEERAKGNILERFSAQQFPDLHSELNLSSLELGDSALYFCASSHDTSGNTIYFGEGSWLTVV.